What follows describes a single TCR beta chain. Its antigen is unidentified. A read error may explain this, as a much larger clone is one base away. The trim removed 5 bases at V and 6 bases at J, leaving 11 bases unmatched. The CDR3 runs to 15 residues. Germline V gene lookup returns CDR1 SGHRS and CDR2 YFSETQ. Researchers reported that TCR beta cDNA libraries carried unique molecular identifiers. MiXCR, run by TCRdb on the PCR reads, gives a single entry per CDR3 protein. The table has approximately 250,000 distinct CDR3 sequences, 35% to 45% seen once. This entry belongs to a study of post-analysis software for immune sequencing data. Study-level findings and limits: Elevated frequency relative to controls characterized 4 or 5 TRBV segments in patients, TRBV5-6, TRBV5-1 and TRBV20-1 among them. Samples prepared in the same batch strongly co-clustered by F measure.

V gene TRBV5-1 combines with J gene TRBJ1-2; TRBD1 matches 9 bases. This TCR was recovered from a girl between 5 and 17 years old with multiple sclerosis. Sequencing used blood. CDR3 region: CASSEGTGPAHGYTF. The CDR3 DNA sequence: TGCGCCAGCAGTGAGGGGACAGGGCCCGCCCATGGCTACACCTTC.